The clone carrying this TCR beta chain was detected only a few times. Antigen unknown. CDR1 and CDR2 from the germline V gene are MNHEY and SMNVEV (reference sequence). Trimming took off 4 bases at V and 4 bases at J, with 10 bases between the two ends. This CDR3 is built from 13 residues. Described time point: persistent/refractory GD, antithyroid drugs over 5 years with positive TRAb. From PBMCs, RNA was extracted and then used to make the TCR library. Graves' disease was diagnosed by American Thyroid Association guidelines. An endocrinology department in Xi'an, China, recruited the patients. This specimen belongs to a study of regulatory T cells in long-lasting Graves disease. Overall study findings and caveats: The analysis examined peripheral blood only and excluded thyroid tissue. Favored usage of TRBV28, TRBJ1-2 and TRBJ2-5 was recorded in persistent disease.

For TCR beta, libraries came from iRepertoire HTBI primers and Arm-PCR of CDR3 regions. One entry per CDR3 protein, called by TCRdb with MiXCR from the multiplex PCR reads. The sample lists roughly 490,000 distinct CDR3 sequences, around a fifth occurring once. The clonotype comes from a female donor with Graves disease. The sample here was peripheral blood mononuclear cells (PBMCs), taken when the disease was refractory, from a patient treated with antithyroid drugs. This rearrangement joins TRBV27 to TRBJ1-2; no clear D gene. The CDR3 loop is CASSYGRTYGYTF. CDR3 nucleotide sequence: TGTGCCAGCAGTTACGGCAGGACCTATGGCTACACCTTC.